The 15 T cell receptor beta chains presented below share a single source sample, sequenced in a study of post-analysis software for immune sequencing data. Study-wide results and caveats: Relative to controls, patients had five TRBV segments at higher frequency, with TRBV5-6, TRBV5-1 and TRBV20-1 among these.

What these receptors recognize is not known. Sequencing libraries made from TCR beta cDNA carried unique molecular identifiers. TCRdb reprocessed the PCR reads with MiXCR, giving one entry per CDR3 protein. The data show about 460,000 distinct CDR3 sequences, nearly 45% seen once. Sequences were obtained from blood. The receptors come from a girl aged 10 to 17 with multiple sclerosis.

The rearrangement uses TRBV20-1 and TRBJ1-1, with D tentatively TRBD1 (5 bases). The germline V and J ends were trimmed by 2 bases and 7 bases, with 20 bases remaining between them. This CDR3 contains 15 residues. Germline CDR1 reads DFQATT; CDR2 reads SNEGSKA (reference sequence). The CDR3 is CSARKSSVGGIEAFF. CDR3 in DNA: TGCAGTGCTAGAAAATCTTCGGTGGGGGGAATTGAAGCTTTCTTT.

This clonotype was picked up one time. The J gene is TRBJ1-2, the V gene TRBV13; 10 bases line up with TRBD1. V trimming: 1 base; J trimming: 6 bases; junction bases outside the gene matches: 5. CDR1 PRHDT and CDR2 FYEKMQ come from the germline V gene (reference sequence). This CDR3 is 15 amino acids long. The CDR3 sequence: CASSLAGTGEHGYTF. CDR3 nucleotide sequence: TGTGCCAGCAGCTTAGCCGGGACAGGGGAGCATGGCTACACCTTC.

The J gene is TRBJ1-5, the V gene TRBV27, with a possible D match to TRBD1 (6 bases). Germline CDR1 reads MNHEY; CDR2 reads SMNVEV (reference sequence). The CDR3 spans 13 residues. V lost 4 bases and J 3 bases, leaving 7 bases between the germline ends. The CDR3 coding sequence is TGTGCCAGCAGTTGGGGGCCCAATCAGCCCCAGCATTTT. It yields the protein CASSWGPNQPQHF.

CDR3 region: CASSKDGYNEQFF. CDR3 in DNA: TGCGCCAGCAGCAAAGACGGGTACAATGAGCAGTTCTTC. The genes are TRBV5-1 and TRBJ2-1; D gene unclear. The germline V gene has CDR1 SGHRS and CDR2 YFSETQ. CDR3 size: 13 residues. V gave up 4 bases and J gave up 4 bases, with 9 bases separating them.

This clonotype has only a few counts. The genes are TRBV20-1 and TRBJ1-5; TRBD1 agrees at 10 bases. V gave up 5 bases and J gave up 7 bases; unmatched junction bases: 2. Germline lookup yields CDR1 DFQATT and CDR2 SNEGSKA (reference sequence). The CDR3 is 12 residues long. Here the CDR3 DNA reads TGCAGTGCTGGACAGGGGGGACAGCCCCAGCATTTT. Translating gives CSAGQGGQPQHF.

The V call is TRBV7-2, the J call TRBJ2-5; D is undetermined. Judging by the DNA end, TRBJ2-7 fits better; the J call may be wrong. This CDR3 is built from 14 residues. Germline values: CDR1 SGHTA, CDR2 FQGNSA. CDR3 nucleotides: TGTGCCAGCAGCGTCCCCGGCAGGTACTACGAGCAGTACTTC. Translating gives CASSVPGRYYEQYF.

V is TRBV7-6 and J is TRBJ2-7, with TRBD1 matching 9 bases. Trimming took 3 bases from V and 7 from J; bases not matched to a gene: 7. CDR1 SGHVS and CDR2 FNYEAQ come from the germline V gene. The CDR3 covers 14 residues. This CDR3 reads CASSFNRGLEEQYF. The DNA of the CDR3 is TGTGCCAGCAGCTTTAACAGGGGGCTAGAAGAGCAGTACTTC.

The chain combines TRBV14 with TRBJ2-7; D perhaps matches TRBD2 (5 bases). The CDR3 is 16 amino acids. Germline V lookup: CDR1 SGHDN, CDR2 FVKESK. The germline V and J ends were trimmed by 1 base and 4 bases, with 17 bases remaining between them. The CDR3, as DNA: TGTGCCAGCAGCCAAGCTGTTAGAGGGAGTGGGTACGAGCAGTACTTC. As protein: CASSQAVRGSGYEQYF.

The chain couples TRBV4-1 to TRBJ1-5; tentatively, D is TRBD1 (5 bases). The CDR3 length is 16 residues. V lost 0 bases, J lost 8 bases, and 17 bases lay in between. Germline CDR1 is MGHRA and CDR2 is YSYEKL. In DNA form, the CDR3 reads TGCGCCAGCAGCCAAGACACAGGAGAGTTGCAAGAGCCCCAGCATTTT. This sequence encodes CASSQDTGELQEPQHF.

The chain recombines TRBV20-1 with TRBJ1-2; D is possibly TRBD1 (5 bases). This CDR3 region has 13 residues. From germline, CDR1 is DFQATT and CDR2 SNEGSKA (reference sequence). Deletions cut 0 bases from V and 2 bases from J, with 7 bases between. CDR3 bases: TGCAGTGCTAGAGATTACAGGAACTATGGCTACACCTTC. As protein: CSARDYRNYGYTF.

This clonotype appeared a few times. V usage is TRBV29-1 and J usage is TRBJ1-2; D not certain. CDR1 and CDR2 from the germline V gene are SQVTM and ANQGSEA. The ends were cut back, 3 bases at V and 8 bases at J, with 10 bases in the middle. The CDR3 is 11 amino acids. CDR3 coding DNA: TGCAGCGTTGAGGCACGAGGAGGCTACACCTTC. Its protein product is CSVEARGGYTF.

The genes are TRBV3-1 and TRBJ2-1, with a tentative D call TRBD1 (6 bases). Looked up from germline, CDR1 is LGHDT and CDR2 is YNNKEL (reference sequence). This CDR3 has 17 amino acids. V lost 1 base, J lost 8 bases, and 21 bases lay in between. The CDR3 is CASSQGTDPTPIYEQFF. Written as DNA, the CDR3 is TGTGCCAGCAGCCAAGGGACAGATCCAACCCCGATCTATGAGCAGTTCTTC.

The gene calls are TRBV20-1 and TRBJ2-4, with a weak D call TRBD2 (6 bases). TRBJ2-7 explains the end of the DNA better; the J call may be wrong. Germline assignment: CDR1 DFQATT and CDR2 SNEGSKA (reference sequence). This CDR3 is built from 13 residues. CDR3 amino acids: CSATLRLVREQYF. The CDR3 DNA sequence: TGCAGTGCTACCCTGAGACTAGTGCGCGAGCAGTACTTC.

This chain uses TRBV4-3 with TRBJ1-6, with TRBD1 matching 8 bases. Germline V gene data show CDR1 as LGHNA and CDR2 as YSLEER. The CDR3 is 14 amino acids. The trim removed 3 bases at V and 7 bases at J, leaving 2 bases unmatched. The CDR3 nucleotides read TGCGCCAGCAGCCAGGGACAGGAGAATTCACCCCTCCACTTT. Translation: CASSQGQENSPLHF.

This clonotype turned up a few times. The chain carries TRBV20-1 and TRBJ2-4; 7 nucleotides agree with TRBD2. The CDR3 is 18 amino acids. Trimming cost V 5 bases and J 0 bases; bases outside gene matches: 16. The germline V gene has CDR1 DFQATT and CDR2 SNEGSKA (reference sequence). The CDR3 region is CSAGGILRGRLAKNIQYF. The CDR3 DNA reads as TGCAGTGCTGGAGGGATCTTGCGGGGGAGGCTAGCCAAAAACATTCAGTACTTC.